This TCR beta chain was identified during a study of shared T cell receptors in the human thymus. There are 15 residues in the CDR3. CDR1 is SGHAT, CDR2 FQNNGV, per germline. J lost 3 bases, V lost 7 bases, and 8 bases had no gene match. The table came from immunoSEQ multiplex PCR; TCRdb's copy has only in-frame clones and leaves some out. Found here are about 380,000 clones, 85% to 95% of them singletons; the top ten hold 0.015% to 0.02%. The rearrangement joins TRBV11-2 to TRBJ2-4; 8 nucleotides line up with TRBD1. Sequences were obtained from thymocytes. This clonotype was obtained from a human donor. This CDR3 is CASNRQGWGKNIQYF. The CDR3 DNA sequence: TGTGCCAGCAACCGACAGGGGTGGGGCAAAAACATTCAGTACTTC.